This T cell receptor (beta chain) was profiled in a study of identical twins. Whole-study results and caveats: Diverse VJ usage suggested most zero-insertion clonotypes were not invariant T cells. Conclusions were based on cross-sectional statistical analysis, without following the same donors.

With respect to this clonotype: Its specificity is unknown.

MiXCR, run by TCRdb on the 5' RACE reads, gives a single entry per CDR3 protein. The sample includes around 530,000 distinct CDR3 sequences, roughly 15% seen only once; the top ten take 0.44%. Germline assignment: CDR1 SGHRS and CDR2 YFSETQ. This CDR3 contains 19 residues. Trimming removed 3 bases from V and 5 bases from J; junction bases left unmatched: 13. The sample was also reused in another study, on yellow fever vaccine responses in identical twins. That study reports: Vaccine-induced T cell responses in twins were reportedly observed to appear partly convergent, partly personalized.

The chain combines TRBV5-1 with TRBJ2-1; TRBD2 aligns across 14 bases. The TCR sequence derives from a woman under 30 in good health. Sequencing input: CD4+ T cells sorted from blood. The CDR3 region has the DNA TGCGCCAGCAGCTCACTGGGGACTAGCGGGAGAGTAGTGAACAATGAGCAGTTCTTC. It specifies CASSSLGTSGRVVNNEQFF.